The clone carrying this T cell receptor beta chain was seen just once. Grouping used clinical history reported by participants in a survey and questionnaire. This entry is derived from a study of blood T cell repertoires in COVID-19. Sequencing was performed with immunoSEQ multiplex PCR; in TCRdb, only in-frame clones are kept and a portion is missing. This sample carries hundreds of thousands of clones, roughly 89% of them seen once, and the ten largest clones take under 3.5%. CDR1 and CDR2 from the germline V gene are LNHDA and SQIVND (reference sequence). The CDR3 length is 15 residues. The V segment lost 4 bases and the J segment 5 bases; nucleotides outside the gene matches: 7.

This TCR was sampled from a woman in her 50s who had been exposed to COVID-19. The chain carries TRBV19 and TRBJ2-7; TRBD2 aligns across 11 bases. The specimen sequenced was PBMCs or T cells enriched from blood (not recorded which). Written as DNA, the CDR3 is TGTGCCAGTAGTACTAGACTAGCGGGGATCGACGAGCAGTACTTC. The encoded protein is CASSTRLAGIDEQYF.